Below are 10 T cell receptor beta chains sequenced from a single sample in a study of cytomegalovirus exposure and HLA in healthy donors. PCR used 60 Vbeta primers and 13 Jbeta primers. Generated by immunoSEQ multiplex PCR, the TCRdb table keeps only in-frame clones and is missing some. The top ten hold over 4.5% of the sample, which has approximately 170,000 clones, approximately 82% seen once. Sequenced sample: PBMCs. These TCRs come from a male donor in good health and CMV-seronegative.

For this clone: Other DNA sequences in this sample translate to the same CDR3. The chain is built from TRBV5-1 and TRBJ1-5; the D is unclear. Germline values: CDR1 SGHRS, CDR2 YFSETQ. Trimming cost V 0 bases and J 4 bases, with 8 bases left between them. The CDR3 is 14 residues long. CDR3 coding DNA: TGCGCCAGCAGCTTGGGTCAGGCGAATCAGCCCCAGCATTTT. It specifies CASSLGQANQPQHF.

This rearrangement joins TRBV10-3 to TRBJ2-6; D uncertain. The CDR3 is made up of 14 amino acids. V dropped 6 bases and J dropped 4 bases, with 10 bases sitting between them. Germline loops: CDR1 ENHRY, CDR2 SYGVKD. CDR3 DNA sequence: TGTGCCATCAGGCAAAGCGCCGGGGCCAACGTCCTGACTTTC. Translated, it gives CAIRQSAGANVLTF.

This rearrangement joins TRBV29-1 to TRBJ2-3, with 9 bases aligning to TRBD1. Germline-derived CDR1 and CDR2 are SQVTM and ANQGSEA. The CDR3 loop spans 14 amino acids. With V trimmed by 7 bases and J by 3 bases, 8 bases remained unmatched. The CDR3 loop reads CSADYRGQTDTQYF. CDR3 DNA sequence: TGCAGCGCTGACTACAGGGGGCAAACAGATACGCAGTATTTT.

The rearrangement links TRBV4-1 to TRBJ2-2, with 8 bases that match TRBD1. Germline V CDR1 and CDR2: MGHRA, YSYEKL. This CDR3 is built from 17 residues. The J segment lost 5 bases and the V segment lost 4 bases, leaving 12 bases of the junction unmatched. The CDR3 sequence: CASSPPVIRGRTGELFF. The CDR3 bases are TGCGCCAGCAGCCCCCCGGTGATCAGGGGGCGTACCGGGGAGCTGTTTTTT.

This chain joins TRBV29-1 and TRBJ2-5, with 8 bases matching TRBD1. Near its end, the DNA agrees better with TRBJ2-7, so the J call may be wrong. Germline CDR1 and CDR2: SQVTM and ANQGSEA. This CDR3 is built from 12 residues. The CDR3 DNA reads TGCAGCGTTGCTGACAGGGGAAACGAGCAGTACTTC. Amino acid sequence: CSVADRGNEQYF.

The V and J genes are TRBV29-1 and TRBJ2-3; 9 bases match TRBD2. The CDR3 extends over 14 amino acids. Germline assignment: CDR1 SQVTM and CDR2 ANQGSEA. Trimming at V came to 3 bases and at J to 6 bases, leaving 7 bases not matched to a gene. This CDR3 reads CSVDGAGGADTQYF. For the CDR3, the DNA is TGCAGCGTTGACGGAGCGGGGGGCGCGGATACGCAGTATTTT.

Here the CDR3 DNA reads TGTGCCAGCAGCCATCTTCCGATTTCCGACTATGCAACTAATGAAAAACTGTTTTTT. Protein sequence: CASSHLPISDYATNEKLFF. The chain couples TRBV14 to TRBJ1-4; D is ambiguous. The CDR3 length is 19 residues. The ends were cut back, 3 bases at V and 0 bases at J, with 20 bases in the middle. CDR1 and CDR2 (germline): SGHDN, FVKESK.

The J gene is TRBJ1-1, the V gene TRBV10-3; D not resolved. The CDR3 runs 14 residues. V lost 4 bases to trimming and J lost 0 bases, with 9 bases between them. CDR1 and CDR2 (germline): ENHRY, SYGVKD. CDR3 DNA sequence: TGTGCCATCAGTGGGGGAGACCTGAACACTGAAGCTTTCTTT. Protein product: CAISGGDLNTEAFF.

The chain carries TRBV11-1 and TRBJ2-1; 8 nucleotides match TRBD2. The CDR3 loop spans 15 amino acids. V lost 6 bases, J lost 10 bases, and 14 bases stayed unmatched. The germline V gene encodes CDR1 SGHAT and CDR2 FQDESV (reference sequence). In nucleotides, the CDR3 is TGTGCCAGCAGTTATCGGGGGGGCCTGGTCGTCGAGCAGTTCTTC. It specifies CASSYRGGLVVEQFF. The full variable domain, in which reference TRBV11-1 and TRBJ2-1 provide the parts outside the CDR3, is EAEVAQSPRYKITEKSQAVAFWCDPISGHATLYWYRQILGQGPELLVQFQDESVVDDSQLPKDRFSAERLKGVDSTLKIQPAELGDSAMYLCASSYRGGLVVEQFFGPGTRLTVL.

The CDR3 DNA sequence: TGTGCCAGCAGCTTAGCCATGAACACTGAAGCTTTCTTT. Its translation: CASSLAMNTEAFF. The chain carries TRBV7-9 and TRBJ1-1; D remains unclear. This CDR3 spans 13 amino acids. Looked up from germline, CDR1 is SEHNR and CDR2 is FQNEAQ (reference sequence). The V end lost 0 bases, the J end lost 0 bases, and 2 bases lay between the germline ends.